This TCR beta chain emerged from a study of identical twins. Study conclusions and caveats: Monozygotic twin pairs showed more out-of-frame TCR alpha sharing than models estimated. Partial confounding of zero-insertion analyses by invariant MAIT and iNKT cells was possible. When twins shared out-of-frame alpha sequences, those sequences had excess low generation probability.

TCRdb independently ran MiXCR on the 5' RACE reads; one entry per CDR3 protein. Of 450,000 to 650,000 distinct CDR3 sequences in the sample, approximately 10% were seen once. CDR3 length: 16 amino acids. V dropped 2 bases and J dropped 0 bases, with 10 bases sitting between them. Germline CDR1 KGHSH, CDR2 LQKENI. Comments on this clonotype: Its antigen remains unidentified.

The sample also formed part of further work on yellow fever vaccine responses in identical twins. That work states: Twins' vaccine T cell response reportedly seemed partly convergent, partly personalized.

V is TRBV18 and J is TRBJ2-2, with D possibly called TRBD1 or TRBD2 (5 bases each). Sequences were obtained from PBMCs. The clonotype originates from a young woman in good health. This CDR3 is CASSPTGPPNTGELFF. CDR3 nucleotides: TGTGCCAGCTCACCAACGGGACCGCCGAACACCGGGGAGCTGTTTTTT.